These T cell receptor beta chains were read from a single sample in a study of cytomegalovirus exposure and HLA in healthy donors. Libraries were prepared by immunoSEQ multiplex PCR; TCRdb keeps only in-frame clonotypes and omits some of them. The sample lists some 160,000 clones, roughly 65% seen once, with about 4.1% in the top ten. Sequencing input: PBMCs. Receptors were obtained from a man in his sixties in good health and CMV-seronegative. CDR3s leave out the opening cysteine and the closing phenylalanine or tryptophan. The size of a clone is reported for some rows only, either as once, few or many, or as a class for expanded clones.

abundance	j_gene	v_gene	CDR3aa
NA	TRBJ1-2	TRBV28	ASTGYRERHYGYT
few	TRBJ1-5	TRBV4-2	ASSQGTGDNQPQH
NA	TRBJ2-1	TRBV28	ASRWSQGVGNEQF
NA	TRBJ1-3	TRBV5-4	ASSLSRQAPGSSGNTIY
few	TRBJ2-7	TRBV7-9	ASSLRTSGTYEQY
NA	TRBJ2-1	TRBV7-3	ASSSGLAGGHEQF
once	TRBJ2-7	TRBV5-4	ASSFASGSLGEQY
few	TRBJ2-1	TRBV9	ASSVVERVGASSYNEQF
NA	TRBJ2-1	TRBV7-2	ASSPVSGSLYNEQF
NA	TRBJ2-2	TRBV7-2	ASSFRTGQGGELF
NA	TRBJ1-4	TRBV7-9	ASSFEQGTSREKLF
NA	TRBJ1-2	TRBV7-3	ASSSKGGAGYGYT
NA	TRBJ1-2	TRBV15	ATSYMTGSYGYT
NA	TRBJ2-7	TRBV27	ASSDRTGEVYEQY
few	TRBJ2-3	TRBV5-6	ASSSRGFSSTDTQY
NA	TRBJ2-5	TRBV2	ASSGAGERQETQY
NA	TRBJ2-5	TRBV11-2	ASSLGEEETQY
few	TRBJ2-4	TRBV27	ASSLSEPPRNIQY
NA	TRBJ1-2	TRBV5-1	ASSSGQGSNYGYT
NA	TRBJ2-1	TRBV10-3	AISVAGGDNEQF
NA	TRBJ2-1	TRBV5-1	ASTGTSGDNEQF
NA	TRBJ2-2	TRBV10-3	AISEWLAESPWPNTGELF
NA	TRBJ2-1	TRBV6-5	ASRLAGVGNEQF
NA	TRBJ1-1	TRBV28	ASSIRQAEAF
NA	TRBJ1-4	TRBV4-3	ASSQLREEGATNEKLF
NA	TRBJ1-6	TRBV27	ASSLHQEADSPLH
once	TRBJ2-2	TRBV15	ATSREDSSNTGELF
NA	TRBJ1-2	TRBV2	ASTSDYPPST
few	TRBJ2-5	TRBV11-1	ASSIGRGLDDETQY
NA	TRBJ2-2	TRBV9	ASSVGTSRNTGELF
NA	TRBJ2-4	TRBV6-1	ASSDRGQAKNIQY
NA	TRBJ2-2	TRBV5-4	ASSLVRGAGELF
NA	TRBJ2-2	TRBV19	ASIQGQGAWTGELF
NA	TRBJ1-5	TRBV9	ASSPRGDLLHQPQH
NA	TRBJ1-1	TRBV29-1	SGGGTGVEAF
NA	TRBJ2-6	TRBV19	ASTPGVTGANVLT
NA	TRBJ2-7	TRBV6-6	ATSSGQGAYEQY
NA	TRBJ2-2	TRBV28	ASSFGRGPGELF
NA	TRBJ2-7	TRBV27	ASHLSGSYEQY
NA	TRBJ1-1	TRBV19	ASSSRDNENTEAF
NA	TRBJ2-5	TRBV7-9	ASRTAGDRGLQETQY
few	TRBJ1-1	TRBV10-2	ASSEGQGEAF
NA	TRBJ2-7	TRBV28	ASSGTRVSYEQY
few	TRBJ1-2	TRBV14	ASSPDSLYGYT
once	TRBJ1-1	TRBV15	ATSRDRTLEAF
NA	TRBJ1-4	TRBV18	ASSPETGDDEKLF
NA	TRBJ2-2	TRBV14	ASSQGEESTGELF
NA	TRBJ2-5	TRBV28	ASSLWDRGGVETQY
once	TRBJ2-7	TRBV25-1	ASSDKLESYEQY
NA	TRBJ2-3	TRBV5-1	ASSPEGGLNTDTQY
NA	TRBJ2-7	TRBV6-5	ASSSGGRSSYEQY
once	TRBJ2-1	TRBV9	ASSPRAGLDEQF
NA	TRBJ2-1	TRBV29-1	SVETTDRDEQF
once	TRBJ1-5	TRBV10-3	AISESHQPQH
NA	TRBJ1-1	TRBV20-1	SASRDEAF